This T cell receptor (beta chain) was profiled in a study of T cell responses to AZD1222 COVID-19 vaccine. CDR1 and CDR2 (germline): LGHNA, YNFKEQ. Trimming removed 0 bases at V and 6 bases at J, with 14 bases between. The CDR3 covers 15 residues. On this clone itself: Its matching antigen is unknown.

Study results and caveats: A rise in Spike-specific TCR breadth and depth followed two AZD1222 doses. Nearly half of spike-specific TCRs reportedly target variant regions that are unmutated in the B.1.351 and B.1.1.7 variants.

The repertoire was sequenced with immunoSEQ multiplex PCR; TCRdb's copy has only in-frame clones and lacks some. The table lists about 200,000 clones, about 91% of them singletons. V gene TRBV4-2 combines with J gene TRBJ1-2, with D perhaps matching TRBD1 (6 bases). The source is an adult in good health. Specimen: peripheral blood, collected on day 0 of AZD1222 vaccination. The CDR3 sequence: CASSQEGGARDGYTF. CDR3 bases: TGTGCCAGCAGCCAAGAGGGGGGGGCTAGGGATGGCTACACCTTC.